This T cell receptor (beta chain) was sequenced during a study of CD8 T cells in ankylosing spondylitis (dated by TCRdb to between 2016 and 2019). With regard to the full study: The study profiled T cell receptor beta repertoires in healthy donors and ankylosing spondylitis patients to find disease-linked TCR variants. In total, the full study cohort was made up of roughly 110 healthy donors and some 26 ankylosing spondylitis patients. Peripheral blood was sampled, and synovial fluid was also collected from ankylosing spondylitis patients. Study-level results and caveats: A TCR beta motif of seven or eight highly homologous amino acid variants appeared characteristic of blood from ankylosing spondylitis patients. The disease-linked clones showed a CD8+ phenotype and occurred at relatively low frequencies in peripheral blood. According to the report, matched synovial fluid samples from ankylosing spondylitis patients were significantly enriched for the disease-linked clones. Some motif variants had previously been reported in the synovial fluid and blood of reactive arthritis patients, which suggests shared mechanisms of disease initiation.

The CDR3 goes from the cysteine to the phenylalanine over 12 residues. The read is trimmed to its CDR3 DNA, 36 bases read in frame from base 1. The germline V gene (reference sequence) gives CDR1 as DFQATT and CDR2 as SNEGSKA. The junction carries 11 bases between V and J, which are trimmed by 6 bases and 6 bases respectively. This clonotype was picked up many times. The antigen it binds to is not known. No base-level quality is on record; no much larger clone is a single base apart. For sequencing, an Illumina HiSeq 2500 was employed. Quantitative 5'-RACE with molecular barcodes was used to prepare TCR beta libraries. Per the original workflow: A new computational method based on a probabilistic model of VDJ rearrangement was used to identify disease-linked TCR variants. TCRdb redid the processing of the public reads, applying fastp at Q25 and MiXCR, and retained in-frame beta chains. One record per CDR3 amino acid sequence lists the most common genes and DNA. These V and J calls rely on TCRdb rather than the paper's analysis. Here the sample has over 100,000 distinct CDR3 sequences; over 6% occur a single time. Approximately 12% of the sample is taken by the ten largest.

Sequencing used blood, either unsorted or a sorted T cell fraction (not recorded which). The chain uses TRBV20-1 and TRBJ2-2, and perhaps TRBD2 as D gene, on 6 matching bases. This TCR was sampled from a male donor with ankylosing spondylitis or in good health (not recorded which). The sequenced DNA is TGCAGTGCCGGGAGTTCGCCCGGGGAGCTGTTTTTT. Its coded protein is CSAGSSPGELFF.